The 29 T cell receptor beta chains given below trace back to one sample, sequenced in a study of PD-1 blockade in classical Hodgkin lymphoma (dated by TCRdb to 2018 to 2020). The sample's time point label, in plain terms: cycle 1 day 1 (C1D1), immediately before nivolumab initiation. Every trial patient had relapsed after autologous stem cell transplantation, and cohorts A, B and C differed in prior brentuximab vedotin exposure. Library method: the immunoSEQ multiplex PCR assay. TCRdb carries this immuneACCESS record with in-frame sequences only. Its versions omit some clonotypes, under half of them owing to an unresolved V gene in the studies checked, with the rest unexplained. In this sample the table shows about 7,000 clones, 84% of which occur a single time. About a third of the sample belongs to the ten largest clones. The starting material was peripheral blood mononuclear cells (PBMCs), obtained at baseline. Every receptor here comes from a human donor with classical Hodgkin lymphoma.

The V gene is TRBV28, the J gene TRBJ2-5; TRBD1 agrees at 9 bases. The CDR3 loop spans 17 amino acids. CDR1 is MDHEN, CDR2 SYDVKM, per germline. With 1 base clipped from V and 2 bases from J, the junction kept 8 bases outside the gene matches. CDR3 amino acids: CASSLSGQGSTQETQYF. The CDR3 nucleotides are TGTGCCAGCAGTTTATCCGGACAGGGGAGTACTCAAGAGACCCAGTACTTC.

This clone is termed medium-sized (0.01 to 0.1%). J is TRBJ1-1 and V is TRBV29-1; D gene unclear. Germline V gives CDR1 SQVTM, CDR2 ANQGSEA. The CDR3 is made up of 13 amino acids. V lost 3 bases, J lost 6 bases, and 14 bases lay in between. The CDR3 here is CSVEPQPRAEAFF. The CDR3 DNA is TGCAGCGTTGAGCCACAGCCTAGGGCTGAAGCTTTCTTT.

The rearrangement links TRBV5-1 to TRBJ1-2; TRBD1 aligns across 10 bases. Germline assignment: CDR1 SGHRS and CDR2 YFSETQ. This CDR3 region has 14 residues. Trimming at V came to 4 bases and at J to 8 bases, leaving 8 bases not matched to a gene. The CDR3 DNA reads TGCGCCAGCAGCACAGACAGGGGGCCTGGAGGCTACACCTTC. It translates to CASSTDRGPGGYTF.

The chain is built from TRBV2 and TRBJ2-7; the D gene is possibly TRBD2 (11 bases). CDR3 size: 17 residues. Germline CDR1 is SNHLY and CDR2 is FYNNEI. The V and J ends lost 8 bases and 3 bases respectively, with 26 bases between them. CDR3 in amino acids: CASGQGVAGGPYYEQYF. As DNA, the CDR3 is TGTGCCAGCGGACAGGGGGTAGCGGGAGGGCCATACTACGAGCAGTACTTC.

The CDR3 nucleotides read TGTGCCAGCAGACAGGGGGGCAGTGTAGAGGATGAGCAGTTCTTC. Residues: CASRQGGSVEDEQFF. The V call is TRBV4-2, the J call TRBJ2-1; TRBD1 agrees at 8 bases. The germline gives CDR1 LGHNA, CDR2 YNFKEQ. The CDR3 has 15 residues. Unmatched junction bases numbered 12, after V lost 6 bases and J lost 8 bases.

This chain joins TRBV7-8 and TRBJ2-2, with D uncertain. The CDR3 totals 12 residues. Trimming left V 7 bases short and J 4 bases short, with 7 bases between. Germline values: CDR1 SGHVS, CDR2 FQNEAQ. The CDR3, as DNA: TGTGCCAGCACGGAACGCACCGGGGAGCTGTTTTTT. This gives the protein CASTERTGELFF. The full variable domain, in which reference TRBV7-8 and TRBJ2-2 provide the parts outside the CDR3, is GAGVSQSPRYKVAKRGQDVALRCDPISGHVSLFWYQQALGQGPEFLTYFQNEAQLDKSGLPSDRFFAERPEGSVSTLKIQRTQQEDSAVYLCASTERTGELFFGEGSRLTVL.

The table lists this clone with a count of one. The rearrangement uses TRBV11-2 and TRBJ1-3; tentative D call: TRBD1 (5 bases). Trimming took off 5 bases at V and 0 bases at J, with 8 bases between the two ends. Germline V lookup: CDR1 SGHAT, CDR2 FQNNGV. The length of the CDR3 is 14 residues. This chain's CDR3 is CASSGGASGNTIYF. CDR3 coding DNA: TGTGCCAGCAGCGGAGGGGCCTCTGGAAACACCATATATTTT.

The genes are TRBV2 and TRBJ1-5, with D possibly matching TRBD1 (5 bases). The germline gives CDR1 SNHLY, CDR2 FYNNEI. The CDR3 contains 15 residues. V lost 8 bases, J lost 5 bases, and 19 bases lay in between. The CDR3 sequence: CASQPRAGFDQPQHF. The CDR3 DNA follows: TGTGCCAGCCAGCCCCGTGCAGGGTTCGATCAGCCCCAGCATTTT.

This clone was seen a single time. This chain connects TRBV5-4 to TRBJ2-2, with 13 bases matching TRBD2. The V gene's germline CDR1 is SGHNT and CDR2 YYREEE (reference sequence). Germline trimming cut 3 bases from V and 5 bases from J; bases unmatched to any gene: 4. This CDR3 region has 16 residues. CDR3 in DNA: TGTGCCAGCAGCTCGCCGGGACTAGCGGGAACCGGGGAGCTGTTTTTT. This sequence encodes CASSSPGLAGTGELFF.

The V gene is TRBV7-8, the J gene TRBJ2-5; 10 bases are shared with TRBD2. The J call is doubtful: the DNA matches TRBJ2-7 better. The length of the CDR3 is 17 residues. Germline CDR1 SGHVS, CDR2 FQNEAQ. The CDR3 loop is CASSRRTSSGSAYEQYF. The CDR3 DNA follows: TGTGCCAGCAGCCGGCGTACCTCTAGCGGGAGTGCCTACGAGCAGTACTTC.

The CDR3: CASREREGLGELFF. As DNA, the CDR3 is TGCGCCAGCAGAGAGCGGGAGGGCCTCGGGGAGCTGTTTTTT. J is TRBJ2-2 and V is TRBV5-1, with 10 nucleotides matching TRBD2. The CDR3 sequence is 14 residues long. Germline CDR1 is SGHRS and CDR2 is YFSETQ. Losses at the gene ends were 5 bases for V and 7 bases for J; bases not matched to a gene: 5.

This chain connects TRBV7-9 to TRBJ1-6, with D unresolved. Germline CDR1 SEHNR, CDR2 FQNEAQ (reference sequence). The germline V and J ends were trimmed by 1 base and 12 bases, with 7 bases remaining between them. The CDR3 totals 12 residues. The CDR3 protein is CASSLERIPLHF. As DNA, the CDR3 is TGTGCCAGCAGCTTAGAACGGATACCCCTCCACTTT.

The chain carries TRBV29-1 and TRBJ2-1, with 13 bases aligning to TRBD2. The CDR3 has 15 amino acids. Germline assignment: CDR1 SQVTM and CDR2 ANQGSEA. The V gene end was trimmed by 3 bases and the J gene end by 10 bases; junction bases not matched to a gene: 9. The CDR3 region is CSVDATSGGLIEQFF. The CDR3, as DNA: TGCAGCGTTGACGCGACTAGCGGGGGGCTTATAGAGCAGTTCTTC.

The chain uses TRBV7-8 and TRBJ1-1; D possibly corresponds to TRBD1 (5 bases). Germline V CDR1 and CDR2: SGHVS, FQNEAQ. V shed 6 bases and J shed 1 base, with 21 bases lying between them. This CDR3 contains 17 residues. The CDR3 loop is CASRHHPQGLANTEAFF. The CDR3, as DNA: TGTGCCAGCAGACATCACCCCCAGGGACTAGCGAACACTGAAGCTTTCTTT.

This sequence joins TRBV27 and TRBJ2-1; D might be TRBD2 (6 bases). V was trimmed by 4 bases and J by 8 bases, leaving 24 bases between them. The CDR3 is made up of 17 amino acids. CDR1 MNHEY and CDR2 SMNVEV come from the germline V gene (reference sequence). CDR3 protein: CASSSVLAWLKGHEQFF. As DNA, the CDR3 is TGTGCCAGCAGTTCCGTACTAGCCTGGTTGAAGGGGCATGAGCAGTTCTTC.

This clone came up once. The rearrangement links TRBV19 to TRBJ2-1; tentative D call: TRBD2 (6 bases). In germline, CDR1 is LNHDA, CDR2 SQIVND (reference sequence). This CDR3 comprises 15 residues. Deletions cut 4 bases from V and 2 bases from J, with 12 bases between. The CDR3 region is CASSTGLFTYNEQFF. The CDR3 coding sequence is TGTGCCAGTAGTACGGGACTCTTTACCTACAATGAGCAGTTCTTC.

The J gene is TRBJ1-1, the V gene TRBV2; unclear D gene. Germline V gene data show CDR1 as SNHLY and CDR2 as FYNNEI. There are 17 residues in the CDR3. Between the trimmed V and J ends, which lost 3 bases and 0 bases, there was a span of 17 bases. The CDR3 sequence: CASSERVFSNMNTEAFF. The CDR3 DNA follows: TGTGCCAGCAGTGAGAGGGTTTTCTCTAACATGAACACTGAAGCTTTCTTT.

The chain recombines TRBV10-3 with TRBJ2-1, with D perhaps TRBD1 (5 bases). The germline CDR1 and CDR2 sequences are ENHRY and SYGVKD. The CDR3 contains 14 residues. Trimming removed 2 bases from V and 4 bases from J, with 9 bases in between. The CDR3 DNA follows: TGTGCCATCAGTGAGAAGAGACAGTACAATGAGCAGTTCTTC. It specifies CAISEKRQYNEQFF.

The J gene is TRBJ2-3, the V gene TRBV4-2; TRBD2 aligns across 8 bases. Losses at the gene ends were 4 bases for V and 4 bases for J; bases not matched to a gene: 10. Germline assignment: CDR1 LGHNA and CDR2 YNFKEQ. The length of the CDR3 is 16 residues. In DNA form, the CDR3 reads TGTGCCAGCAGCCCGATAATAGCGGGATTCCCAGATACGCAGTATTTT. Amino acid sequence: CASSPIIAGFPDTQYF.

This clone was picked up one time. The chain uses TRBV4-3 and TRBJ2-2, with 12 bases lining up with TRBD1. Trimming cost V 3 bases and J 4 bases; bases outside gene matches: 6. This CDR3 is built from 17 residues. CDR1 and CDR2 (germline): LGHNA, YSLEER. The CDR3, as DNA: TGCGCCAGCAGCCAGCAGCCGGGACAGGGGGCCACCGGGGAGCTGTTTTTT. Translated: CASSQQPGQGATGELFF.

This chain connects TRBV2 to TRBJ1-5, with D uncertain. This CDR3 has 13 amino acids. The V and J ends lost 2 bases and 9 bases respectively, with 11 bases between them. CDR1 and CDR2 from the germline V gene are SNHLY and FYNNEI. CDR3 in DNA: TGTGCCAGCAGTGAAACCCAAGTGGGGCCCCAGCATTTT. Translation gives CASSETQVGPQHF.

This sequence joins TRBV11-2 and TRBJ2-1; TRBD1 aligns across 8 bases. CDR3 length: 18 residues. V shed 2 bases and J 5 bases; nucleotides not matched to a gene: 14. Germline-derived CDR1 and CDR2 are SGHAT and FQNNGV. The CDR3 sequence: CASSLNMMAGTGNNEQFF. CDR3 coding DNA: TGTGCCAGCAGCTTAAACATGATGGCCGGGACAGGAAACAATGAGCAGTTCTTC.

The chain employs TRBV7-9 and TRBJ2-3; TRBD2 is a possible D gene (5 bases). The V and J ends lost 2 bases and 2 bases respectively, with 14 bases between them. Per the germline V gene, CDR1 is SEHNR and CDR2 is FQNEAQ (reference sequence). The CDR3 covers 16 residues. CDR3 DNA: TGTGCCAGCAGCTTAACCATGGCGGAGGACACAGATACGCAGTATTTT. It translates to CASSLTMAEDTDTQYF. Full variable domain (rest looked up from reference TRBV7-9 and TRBJ2-3): DTGVSQNPRHKITKRGQNVTFRCDPISEHNRLYWYRQTLGQGPEFLTYFQNEAQLEKSRLLSDRFSAERPKGSFSTLEIQRTEQGDSAMYLCASSLTMAEDTDTQYFGPGTRLTVL.

The genes are TRBV2 and TRBJ2-2; 10 nucleotides agree with TRBD2. In germline, CDR1 is SNHLY, CDR2 FYNNEI. With V trimmed by 2 bases and J by 7 bases, 4 bases remained unmatched. The CDR3 spans 15 residues. The CDR3 DNA reads as TGTGCCAGCAGTGAACTAGCGGGAGAGATCGGGGAGCTGTTTTTT. Protein product: CASSELAGEIGELFF.

V gene TRBV27 combines with J gene TRBJ2-2; the D is unclear. There are 16 residues in the CDR3. Germline V CDR1 and CDR2: MNHEY, SMNVEV (reference sequence). V lost 0 bases and J 1 base, leaving 9 bases between the germline ends. CDR3 residues: CASSLSWLMNTGELFF. In DNA form, the CDR3 reads TGTGCCAGCAGTTTATCGTGGCTAATGAACACCGGGGAGCTGTTTTTT.

This sequence joins TRBV7-6 and TRBJ2-3, with 8 bases matching TRBD1. V lost 5 bases, J lost 2 bases, and 6 bases stayed unmatched. This CDR3 contains 15 residues. The germline CDR1 and CDR2 sequences are SGHVS and FNYEAQ. The CDR3 DNA reads as TGTGCCAGCAGCGAAGGGACAGGAACCACAGATACGCAGTATTTT. The encoded protein is CASSEGTGTTDTQYF. Supplemented by reference TRBV7-6 and TRBJ2-3, the full variable domain reads GAGVSQSPRYKVTKRGQDVALRCDPISGHVSLYWYRQALGQGPEFLTYFNYEAQQDKSGLPNDRFSAERPEGSISTLTIQRTEQRDSAMYRCASSEGTGTTDTQYFGPGTRLTVL.

This clone was counted a single time. This chain links TRBV5-4 with TRBJ2-3, with 11 bases lining up with TRBD2. The CDR3 extends over 16 amino acids. J was trimmed by 2 bases and V by 4 bases; bases with no gene match: 6. CDR1 and CDR2 (germline): SGHNT, YYREEE (reference sequence). CDR3 residues: CASSISGRAPTDTQYF. The CDR3 nucleotides read TGTGCCAGCAGCATTAGCGGGAGGGCCCCCACAGATACGCAGTATTTT.

This clone was seen a few times. V is TRBV27 and J is TRBJ2-3; D unclear. Germline V CDR1 and CDR2: MNHEY, SMNVEV (reference sequence). V lost 3 bases, J lost 2 bases, and 15 bases lay in between. The CDR3 sequence is 16 residues long. CDR3 amino acids: CASSFRAQRNTDTQYF. As DNA, the CDR3 is TGTGCCAGCAGTTTCCGCGCCCAGCGTAACACAGATACGCAGTATTTT.

CDR3 in amino acids: CASSLGAGSQNIQYF. CDR3 DNA: TGTGCCAGCAGTTTGGGGGCGGGAAGTCAAAACATTCAGTACTTC. This chain joins TRBV28 and TRBJ2-4; D tentatively fits TRBD1 or TRBD2 (6 bases each). CDR1 is MDHEN and CDR2 is SYDVKM in the germline V gene. Trimming took 3 bases from V and 5 from J, leaving 14 bases between them. CDR3 length: 15 amino acids. Full variable domain (rest looked up from reference TRBV28 and TRBJ2-4): DVKVTQSSRYLVKRTGEKVFLECVQDMDHENMFWYRQDPGLGLRLIYFSYDVKMKEKGDIPEGYSVSREKKERFSLILESASTNQTSMYLCASSLGAGSQNIQYFGAGTRLSVL.